The TCR beta chain under discussion was sequenced for a study of T cell repertoires in cytomegalovirus infection. At the level of the study: The public TCR beta signatures pointed to both CMV infection and matching HLA type.

CDR1 is SEHNR, CDR2 FQNEAQ, per germline (reference sequence). Trimming shortened V by 0 bases and J by 2 bases, and 10 bases separated the two germline ends. CDR3 length: 15 amino acids. TCRdb re-called the reads through MiXCR, storing one row per CDR3 protein. The profile covers about 310,000 distinct CDR3 sequences, with about a tenth appearing a single time and approximately 2.4% taken by the ten largest. This clonotype was detected many times. Sequencing input: PBMCs. The sequence came from a human donor in good health (CMV status not recorded). Some clones in this sample may be carry-over from other donors' samples. The chain has TRBV7-9 and TRBJ2-5; the D gene is possibly TRBD2 (5 bases). CDR3 loop: CASSLASGSQETQYF. In nucleotides, the CDR3 is TGTGCCAGCAGCTTAGCAAGCGGCTCGCAAGAGACCCAGTACTTC.